The 17 T cell receptor beta chains in this list originate from one sample, sequenced in a study of beta chain features in type 1 diabetes. Sequenced material consisted of expressed TCRB transcripts (all of the isolated RNA was reverse transcribed). Here immunoSEQ multiplex PCR was the method, and the copy in TCRdb shows in-frame clones only, minus some. The sample lists hundreds of thousands of clones, roughly 15% occurring once. The sample taken for sequencing was central memory CD4+ T cells from blood. These receptors were taken from a man aged 25 to 45 in good health.

This clone was observed a few times. V gene TRBV6-1 combines with J gene TRBJ1-2, with unresolved D. Deletions cut 1 base from V and 4 bases from J, with 13 bases between. Germline V gene sequence: CDR1 MNHNS, CDR2 SASEGT. CDR3 length: 15 residues. In DNA form, the CDR3 reads TGTGCCAGCAGTGAAGGGTCACCGACGCTCTATGGCTACACCTTC. This codes for CASSEGSPTLYGYTF.

This clone was found a few times. The chain carries TRBV7-9 and TRBJ2-3, with TRBD2 matching over 14 bases. The CDR3 loop spans 18 amino acids. Germline-derived CDR1 and CDR2 are SEHNR and FQNEAQ (reference sequence). V trimming: 4 bases; J trimming: 4 bases; junction bases outside the gene matches: 10. DNA for the CDR3: TGTGCCAGCAGCTCGGGACTAGCGGGAGTGGGAATGGCAGATACGCAGTATTTT. Translation gives CASSSGLAGVGMADTQYF.

This clone was observed a handful of times. CDR3 DNA: TGCGCCAGCAGCGCGGATCTCACAGGGGTTAGGCCCCAGTACTTC. Amino acids: CASSADLTGVRPQYF. The chain links TRBV5-1 to TRBJ2-5; TRBD1 aligns across 7 bases. V dropped 4 bases and J dropped 9; count of bases not matched to a gene: 15. Per germline, CDR1 SGHRS and CDR2 YFSETQ. CDR3 length: 15 residues. The full variable domain, its missing parts supplied by reference TRBV5-1 and TRBJ2-5, is KAGVTQTPRYLIKTRGQQVTLSCSPISGHRSVSWYQQTPGQGLQFLFEYFSETQRNKGNFPGRFSGRQFSNSRSEMNVSTLELGDSALYLCASSADLTGVRPQYFGPGTRLLVL.

The chain has TRBV4-3 and TRBJ2-1; maybe TRBD2 (5 bases). Germline CDR1 LGHNA, CDR2 YSLEER. V was shortened by 0 bases and J by 7 bases, with 13 bases between the two germline ends. The CDR3 is 15 amino acids. As DNA, the CDR3 is TGCGCCAGCAGCCAAGATCGATGGCTAGCTAATGAGCAGTTCTTC. It codes for CASSQDRWLANEQFF.

This clone turned up a few times. This chain connects TRBV2 to TRBJ2-2, with TRBD1 identical over 9 bases. Trimming took 6 bases from V and 0 from J; bases not matched to a gene: 8. Germline CDR1 and CDR2: SNHLY and FYNNEI. The CDR3 extends over 17 amino acids. CDR3 DNA sequence: TGTGCCAGCAGCCAGCGTGGGACAGGGACGAACACCGGGGAGCTGTTTTTT. The encoded protein is CASSQRGTGTNTGELFF.

The rearrangement links TRBV4-3 to TRBJ2-3; D remains ambiguous. The germline gives CDR1 LGHNA, CDR2 YSLEER. The length of the CDR3 is 13 residues. Trimming cost V 2 bases and J 4 bases, with 7 bases left between them. CDR3 DNA sequence: TGCGCCAGCAGCCAATCTACCCCAGATACGCAGTATTTT. Amino acids: CASSQSTPDTQYF.

The sample holds a few counts of this clone. The chain employs TRBV29-1 and TRBJ2-7, with D uncertain. Germline loops: CDR1 SQVTM, CDR2 ANQGSEA. V lost 1 base, J lost 0 bases, and 19 bases lay in between. The CDR3 is 17 residues long. CDR3 region: CSVEGFILAGSSYEQYV. The CDR3 coding sequence is TGCAGCGTTGAAGGTTTTATTTTGGCCGGAAGCTCCTACGAGCAGTACGTC.

The J gene is TRBJ2-2, the V gene TRBV7-2; D not certain. Trimming took 5 bases from V and 6 from J, leaving 10 bases between them. This CDR3 comprises 13 residues. In germline, CDR1 is SGHTA, CDR2 FQGNSA. CDR3 sequence reads: CASSQTTAGELFF. In DNA form, the CDR3 reads TGTGCCAGCAGCCAAACAACGGCCGGGGAGCTGTTTTTT.

This clone was seen more than once but under ten times. The chain combines TRBV5-1 with TRBJ2-2; D remains ambiguous. V gave up 0 bases and J gave up 0 bases, with 6 bases separating them. In germline, CDR1 is SGHRS, CDR2 YFSETQ. The CDR3 extends over 15 amino acids. The CDR3 loop reads CASSLGLSNTGELFF. The CDR3, as DNA: TGCGCCAGCAGCTTGGGGCTTTCGAACACCGGGGAGCTGTTTTTT.

This clone has just a few counts. The rearrangement uses TRBV14 and TRBJ2-7, with 8 bases aligning to TRBD1. V lost 6 bases to trimming and J lost 6 bases; unmatched junction nucleotides: 13. From germline, CDR1 is SGHDN and CDR2 FVKESK. The CDR3 covers 15 residues. CDR3 sequence reads: CASSRDRPPRSEQYF. The CDR3, as DNA: TGTGCCAGCAGTAGGGACAGGCCCCCTAGGAGCGAGCAGTACTTC.

This clone was found a few times. The V gene is TRBV11-2, the J gene TRBJ2-1; D call uncertain. Germline V CDR1 and CDR2: SGHAT, FQNNGV. The CDR3 is made up of 14 amino acids. The V gene lost 6 bases and the J gene lost 10 bases, with 19 bases spanning the gap. This CDR3 reads CASSKSPYGGEQFF. The CDR3 DNA is TGTGCCAGCAGTAAAAGCCCGTACGGTGGGGAGCAGTTCTTC.

The chain joins TRBV30 to TRBJ1-6; D gene unclear. This CDR3 spans 9 amino acids. The V end lost 8 bases, the J end lost 8 bases, and 4 bases lay between the germline ends. Germline loops: CDR1 GTSNPN, CDR2 SVGIG (reference sequence). This chain's CDR3 is CAGDSPLHF. The CDR3 nucleotides are TGTGCCGGTGATTCACCCCTCCACTTT.

This clone was counted a few times. The chain employs TRBV19 and TRBJ2-5, with a tentative D call TRBD2 (6 bases). Trimming shortened V by 6 bases and J by 4 bases, and 15 bases separated the two germline ends. This CDR3 comprises 14 residues. CDR1 is LNHDA and CDR2 is SQIVND in the germline V gene (reference sequence). The CDR3 spells CASSFGSRGETQYF. CDR3 DNA: TGTGCCAGTAGCTTCGGTTCGCGGGGAGAGACCCAGTACTTC.

On this clone: An end of the junction differs from the germline gene, which may be a read error. The chain uses TRBV5-1 and TRBJ2-2, with 8 bases fitting TRBD2. The CDR3 has 16 amino acids. Germline V gene data show CDR1 as SGHRS and CDR2 as YFSETQ. The CDR3 protein is CAGSLGSGGPVGELFF. In DNA, the CDR3 is TGCGCCGGCAGCTTAGGTTCGGGAGGGCCGGTCGGGGAGCTGTTTTTT.

V usage is TRBV6-1 and J usage is TRBJ1-5; possibly TRBD1 for D (5 bases). This CDR3 contains 14 residues. Germline V gene sequence: CDR1 MNHNS, CDR2 SASEGT. V was shortened by 5 bases and J by 4 bases, with 12 bases between the two germline ends. CDR3 coding DNA: TGTGCCAGCAGTCTAGACAGATCGAATCAGCCCCAGCATTTT. It yields the protein CASSLDRSNQPQHF.

This clone has only a few counts. The V gene is TRBV5-6, the J gene TRBJ2-2; TRBD1 agrees at 9 bases. The germline V gene encodes CDR1 SGHDT and CDR2 YYEEEE. With 4 bases clipped from V and 6 bases from J, the junction kept 1 base outside the gene matches. The CDR3 runs 13 residues. The CDR3 coding sequence is TGTGCCAGCAGCGGACAGGGGTCCGGGGAGCTGTTTTTT. Residues: CASSGQGSGELFF.

This chain uses TRBV2 with TRBJ2-2; D is possibly TRBD2 (5 bases). V lost 7 bases and J 8 bases, leaving 14 bases between the germline ends. From germline, CDR1 is SNHLY and CDR2 FYNNEI. The CDR3 has 13 residues. Here the CDR3 DNA reads TGTGCCAGCACTAGCCAGGCTGCGGGGGAGCTGTTTTTT. Its protein product is CASTSQAAGELFF.